What follows are 24 T cell receptor beta chains derived from one specimen sequenced in a study of beta chain features in type 1 diabetes. All of the isolated RNA was reverse transcribed, so expressed TCRB transcripts were sequenced. The protocol was immunoSEQ multiplex PCR, while the TCRdb copy is restricted to in-frame clones and leaves out a portion. The table has around 650,000 clones, over 10% seen once. The study's findings and limits: When Type 1 diabetes patients were examined, their TCRB CDR3s proved moderately but significantly shorter in all four CD4+ subsets.

No antigen has been identified for these receptors. Input material: naive CD4+ T cells from blood. These receptor sequences come from a man aged 25-40 years with type 1 diabetes.

A few counts support this clone. The identical CDR3 is also encoded by other nucleotide sequences in the sample. The rearrangement uses TRBV5-1 and TRBJ1-2, with D perhaps TRBD1 (6 bases). This CDR3 is 13 amino acids long. V shed 0 bases and J shed 3 bases, with 6 bases lying between them. The germline V gene encodes CDR1 SGHRS and CDR2 YFSETQ. CDR3 coding DNA: TGCGCCAGCAGCTTGGAGGGGGACTATGGCTACACCTTC. Its translation is CASSLEGDYGYTF. Combining the CDR3 with reference TRBV5-1 and TRBJ1-2 gives the whole variable domain KAGVTQTPRYLIKTRGQQVTLSCSPISGHRSVSWYQQTPGQGLQFLFEYFSETQRNKGNFPGRFSGRQFSNSRSEMNVSTLELGDSALYLCASSLEGDYGYTFGSGTRLTVV.

This clone was detected a few times. The chain employs TRBV7-9 and TRBJ2-3; 9 bases agree with TRBD2. The trim removed 2 bases at V and 2 bases at J, leaving 5 bases unmatched. CDR3 length: 16 residues. Germline V lookup: CDR1 SEHNR, CDR2 FQNEAQ (reference sequence). The CDR3 DNA sequence: TGTGCCAGCAGCTTATTTAGCGGGGGAGCCACAGATACGCAGTATTTT. It encodes CASSLFSGGATDTQYF.

In this sample, this clone turned up a few times. The chain carries TRBV10-3 and TRBJ2-2; 7 nucleotides line up with TRBD1. J gave up 4 bases and V 10 bases, and 12 bases lay outside the gene matches. Germline V gives CDR1 ENHRY, CDR2 SYGVKD. The CDR3 loop spans 15 amino acids. The CDR3 DNA reads as TGTGCCACGAGGGGGCAGGGGATCAGCACCGGGGAGCTGTTTTTT. As protein: CATRGQGISTGELFF.

V usage is TRBV7-2 and J usage is TRBJ2-5, with 11 positions matching TRBD2. The CDR3 is 15 residues long. V was pared by 2 bases and J by 5 bases, with 4 bases of the junction left unmatched. Looked up from germline, CDR1 is SGHTA and CDR2 is FQGNSA. In DNA form, the CDR3 reads TGTGCCAGCAGCTTACCCTGGACTAGCGGGGAGACCCAGTACTTC. Protein product: CASSLPWTSGETQYF. The full variable domain, with the rest looked up from reference TRBV7-2 and TRBJ2-5, is GAGVSQSPSNKVTEKGKDVELRCDPISGHTALYWYRQSLGQGLEFLIYFQGNSAPDKSGLPSDRFSAERTGGSVSTLTIQRTQQEDSAVYLCASSLPWTSGETQYFGPGTRLLVL.

This clone has just a few counts. Distinct nucleotide sequences in the sample also encode this CDR3. V is TRBV18 and J is TRBJ2-3; unclear D gene. V was clipped by 2 bases and J by 0 bases, with 12 bases between them. Germline V gives CDR1 KGHSH, CDR2 LQKENI. This CDR3 has 16 amino acids. The CDR3 loop reads CASSPDTGTSTDTQYF. In nucleotides, the CDR3 is TGTGCCAGCTCACCAGACACCGGCACTAGCACAGATACGCAGTATTTT.

This clone was picked up a small number of times. The chain carries TRBV6-5 and TRBJ1-4; D is possibly TRBD1 (5 bases). Trimming took 5 bases from V and 12 from J, leaving 16 bases between them. Germline V gives CDR1 MNHEY, CDR2 SVGAGI. This CDR3 is 13 amino acids long. The CDR3 reads CASSRQRSTQLFF. The CDR3 region has the DNA TGTGCCAGCAGTCGACAGCGTTCTACCCAACTGTTTTTT.

The DNA of the CDR3 is TGTGCCAGCAGCCACAGCGTACAGCCCCAGCATTTT. Its translation: CASSHSVQPQHF. This sequence joins TRBV7-2 and TRBJ1-5; the D is unclear. CDR1 and CDR2 (germline): SGHTA, FQGNSA. Trimming pared 5 bases from V and 7 bases from J, leaving 9 bases between. This CDR3 has 12 residues.

There are a few counts of this clone. The rearrangement uses TRBV7-9 and TRBJ1-2; D remains ambiguous. The CDR3 runs to 13 residues. V was shortened by 2 bases and J by 1 base, with 5 bases between the two germline ends. Looked up from germline, CDR1 is SEHNR and CDR2 is FQNEAQ (reference sequence). The CDR3 here is CASSLLDNYGYTF. CDR3 nucleotides: TGTGCCAGCAGCTTACTAGATAACTATGGCTACACCTTC.

This chain connects TRBV5-1 to TRBJ2-2; D gene ambiguous. The CDR3 is made up of 16 amino acids. The germline V gene has CDR1 SGHRS and CDR2 YFSETQ. The V end lost 0 bases, the J end lost 4 bases, and 13 bases lay between the germline ends. The CDR3 loop reads CASSLVMNLSTGELFF. In DNA, the CDR3 is TGCGCCAGCAGCTTGGTAATGAACCTGAGCACCGGGGAGCTGTTTTTT.

V is TRBV10-3 and J is TRBJ1-2; 7 nucleotides align to TRBD1. Per the germline V gene, CDR1 is ENHRY and CDR2 is SYGVKD. The CDR3 is 13 residues long. Trimming took 5 bases from V and 8 from J; bases not matched to a gene: 8. CDR3 residues: CAISPHTGEGYTF. In DNA, the CDR3 is TGTGCCATCAGTCCCCACACAGGGGAGGGCTACACCTTC.

The chain is built from TRBV5-4 and TRBJ2-5; D tentatively fits TRBD1 or TRBD2 (5 bases each). The CDR3 loop spans 15 amino acids. The germline V and J ends were trimmed by 6 bases and 5 bases, with 20 bases remaining between them. Germline CDR1 is SGHNT and CDR2 is YYREEE (reference sequence). This chain's CDR3 is CASTSVGHGKETQYF. In nucleotides, the CDR3 is TGTGCCAGCACCTCCGTCGGACACGGGAAGGAGACCCAGTACTTC.

This rearrangement joins TRBV5-1 to TRBJ2-2, with 7 bases identical to TRBD1. The CDR3 has 15 amino acids. The J segment lost 5 bases and the V segment lost 4 bases, leaving 8 bases of the junction unmatched. The V gene's germline CDR1 is SGHRS and CDR2 YFSETQ. The CDR3 sequence: CASSPDREFTGELFF. The CDR3 nucleotides read TGCGCCAGCAGCCCCGACAGGGAATTTACCGGGGAGCTGTTTTTT.

This clone has just a few counts. The V gene is TRBV2, the J gene TRBJ1-5; D is ambiguous. This CDR3 has 11 residues. Trimming stripped 3 bases from V and 9 bases from J, with 6 bases between. The germline CDR1 and CDR2 sequences are SNHLY and FYNNEI. The CDR3 loop reads CASSERGPQHF. The CDR3 DNA is TGTGCCAGCAGTGAGCGGGGGCCCCAGCATTTT.

A few counts support this clone. This chain uses TRBV7-2 with TRBJ2-3; tentatively, D is TRBD1 (6 bases). CDR1 is SGHTA and CDR2 is FQGNSA in the germline V gene. CDR3 length: 15 residues. V shed 1 base and J shed 2 bases, with 10 bases lying between them. CDR3 nucleotides: TGTGCCAGCAGCTTAGATCAGGGACACACAGATACGCAGTATTTT. This translates into CASSLDQGHTDTQYF.

The J gene is TRBJ2-5, the V gene TRBV7-2; TRBD1 matches 10 bases. This CDR3 has 18 amino acids. V lost 5 bases and J lost 5; bases outside the gene matches: 17. Germline V lookup: CDR1 SGHTA, CDR2 FQGNSA. CDR3 amino acids: CASSQRQGAKWARETQYF. In DNA, the CDR3 is TGTGCCAGCAGCCAACGACAGGGGGCGAAATGGGCCCGTGAGACCCAGTACTTC.

This clone was detected a few times. The chain recombines TRBV11-2 with TRBJ2-3; 11 bases agree with TRBD2. V was pared by 4 bases and J by 2 bases, with 2 bases of the junction left unmatched. The CDR3 covers 15 residues. CDR1 and CDR2 from the germline V gene are SGHAT and FQNNGV. CDR3 DNA: TGTGCCAGCAGCTCGACTAGCGGGAACACAGATACGCAGTATTTT. It specifies CASSSTSGNTDTQYF.

The V call is TRBV18, the J call TRBJ2-7; D gene ambiguous. Germline CDR1 KGHSH, CDR2 LQKENI. Trimming cost V 2 bases and J 7 bases, with 12 bases left between them. The CDR3 totals 13 residues. Here the CDR3 DNA reads TGTGCCAGCTCACCAGACGGAGACACTGAGCAGTACTTC. This translates into CASSPDGDTEQYF.

This chain uses TRBV4-3 with TRBJ2-3; tentatively, D is TRBD1 or TRBD2 (5 bases each). Germline V lookup: CDR1 LGHNA, CDR2 YSLEER. This CDR3 has 15 amino acids. V lost 0 bases to trimming and J lost 4 bases, with 11 bases between them. The CDR3 DNA reads as TGCGCCAGCAGCCAAGATCCGGGGCAGCCAGATACGCAGTATTTT. The encoded protein is CASSQDPGQPDTQYF.

The chain links TRBV11-2 to TRBJ2-1; D unresolved. The CDR3 consists of 14 residues. Trimming took off 3 bases at V and 6 bases at J, with 12 bases between the two ends. Germline-derived CDR1 and CDR2 are SGHAT and FQNNGV. CDR3 region: CASSLVLAVNEQFF. The CDR3 region has the DNA TGTGCCAGCAGCTTGGTATTGGCAGTCAATGAGCAGTTCTTC.

The chain links TRBV18 to TRBJ2-5; TRBD1 matches at 8 bases. Trimming at V came to 0 bases and at J to 5 bases, leaving 8 bases not matched to a gene. Germline lookup yields CDR1 KGHSH and CDR2 LQKENI. CDR3 length: 16 amino acids. CDR3 residues: CASSPPSGTGGETQYF. CDR3 bases: TGTGCCAGCTCACCACCTTCTGGGACAGGAGGGGAGACCCAGTACTTC.

This clone was counted between two and nine times. V and J are TRBV7-2 and TRBJ2-1; TRBD2 agrees at 10 bases. This CDR3 contains 16 residues. CDR1 and CDR2 (germline): SGHTA, FQGNSA. The V gene end was trimmed by 0 bases and the J gene end by 8 bases; junction bases not matched to a gene: 7. CDR3 region: CASSLASSGGLDEQFF. In DNA, the CDR3 is TGTGCCAGCAGCTTAGCGTCTAGCGGGGGCTTAGATGAGCAGTTCTTC.

This chain joins TRBV14 and TRBJ2-1; a weak D match, TRBD1 (6 bases). Between the trimmed V and J ends, which lost 4 bases and 3 bases, there was a span of 16 bases. CDR1 SGHDN and CDR2 FVKESK come from the germline V gene. The CDR3 totals 16 residues. DNA for the CDR3: TGTGCCAGCAGCCGAGACAGGCTCGATTTCTACAATGAGCAGTTCTTC. Translating it yields CASSRDRLDFYNEQFF.

This clone was found a few times. V is TRBV20-1 and J is TRBJ1-2, with TRBD1 matching 8 bases. The V and J ends lost 5 bases and 7 bases, in that order; junction bases with no gene match: 3. The CDR3 loop spans 11 amino acids. CDR1 and CDR2 from the germline V gene are DFQATT and SNEGSKA (reference sequence). CDR3 protein: CSASDRGGYTF. Here the CDR3 DNA reads TGCAGTGCTTCAGACAGGGGTGGCTACACCTTC.

The chain combines TRBV6-6 with TRBJ2-6; D is uncertain. V lost 10 bases to trimming and J lost 0 bases, with 13 bases between them. CDR3 length: 15 residues. In germline, CDR1 is MNHNY, CDR2 SVGAGI (reference sequence). The CDR3 region is CATLPGSSGANVLTF. The CDR3, as DNA: TGTGCCACCCTCCCAGGATCCTCTGGGGCCAACGTCCTGACTTTC.